The 22 T cell receptor beta chains presented below share a single source sample, sequenced in a study of T cell responses to AZD1222 COVID-19 vaccine. The assay was immunoSEQ multiplex PCR, and TCRdb's table has in-frame clones only and misses some. The sample lists about 130,000 clones, roughly 87% occurring once. The sequences come from peripheral blood, collected on day 0 of MenACWY control vaccination. These receptors came from an adult in good health.

The chain is built from TRBV7-3 and TRBJ2-1; 10 nucleotides agree with TRBD1. J was trimmed by 4 bases and V by 5 bases; bases with no gene match: 5. There are 15 residues in the CDR3. Germline loops: CDR1 SGHTA, CDR2 FQGTGA. DNA for the CDR3: TGTGCCAGCAGCCACAGACAGGGGGCGTACAATGAGCAGTTCTTC. Translation: CASSHRQGAYNEQFF.

The V and J genes are TRBV5-1 and TRBJ1-6; D is possibly TRBD1 (6 bases). CDR1 is SGHRS, CDR2 YFSETQ, per germline. CDR3 length equals 15 residues. V was pared by 4 bases and J by 8 bases, with 16 bases between. CDR3 DNA: TGCGCCAGCAGCAGCCAGGGGCCGCTAGATTCACCCCTCCACTTT. This gives the protein CASSSQGPLDSPLHF.

V gene TRBV3-1 (or the pseudogene TRBV3-2) combines with J gene TRBJ1-6, with D unresolved. CDR3 size: 13 residues. V dropped 2 bases and J dropped 7 bases, with 6 bases sitting between them. CDR1 is LGHDT, CDR2 YNNKEL, per germline (reference sequence). The CDR3 loop reads CASSQSWNSPLHF. CDR3 nucleotide sequence: TGTGCCAGCAGCCAAAGCTGGAATTCACCCCTCCACTTT.

CDR3: CASSQVGQGYTEAFF. In nucleotides, the CDR3 is TGTGCCAGCAGCCAAGTAGGACAGGGGTACACTGAAGCTTTCTTT. The J gene is TRBJ1-1, the V gene TRBV4-2; TRBD1 matches at 9 bases. The CDR3 has 15 residues. The trim removed 1 base at V and 3 bases at J, leaving 3 bases unmatched. CDR1 is LGHNA and CDR2 is YNFKEQ in the germline V gene.

V gene TRBV5-1 combines with J gene TRBJ2-5, with D possibly being TRBD2 (5 bases). The CDR3 is 13 amino acids. With 4 bases removed from V and 4 bases from J, the gap between germline ends came to 11 bases. Germline values: CDR1 SGHRS, CDR2 YFSETQ. The CDR3 sequence: CASSASGRETQYF. CDR3 nucleotide sequence: TGCGCCAGCAGCGCCAGCGGCCGAGAGACCCAGTACTTC.

The genes are TRBV24-1 and TRBJ2-1, with 7 bases aligning to TRBD2. Germline CDR1 KGHDR, CDR2 SFDVKD. After removal of 3 bases from V and 7 bases from J, the junction contained 8 bases not matched to a gene. The CDR3 spans 15 residues. As DNA, the CDR3 is TGTGCCACCAGTGATCCCCGGACTAGTGGGAATGAGCAGTTCTTC. As protein: CATSDPRTSGNEQFF.

The chain combines TRBV6-5 with TRBJ2-7, with D possibly being TRBD2 (6 bases). This CDR3 is built from 14 residues. CDR1 is MNHEY and CDR2 is SVGAGI in the germline V gene. With 8 bases removed from V and 5 bases from J, the gap between germline ends came to 19 bases. CDR3 loop: CASGMGGGAHEQYV. The CDR3 bases are TGTGCCAGCGGGATGGGTGGAGGGGCCCACGAGCAGTACGTC.

This sequence joins TRBV5-4 and TRBJ2-3, with 7 nucleotides matching TRBD2. After removal of 4 bases from V and 6 bases from J, the junction contained 20 bases not matched to a gene. Germline CDR1 reads SGHNT; CDR2 reads YYREEE (reference sequence). The CDR3 covers 18 residues. CDR3 residues: CASSPPRSGGRGGDTQYF. The CDR3 nucleotides are TGTGCCAGCAGCCCGCCCCGCAGCGGCGGGAGAGGAGGGGATACGCAGTATTTT.

This chain joins TRBV2 and TRBJ2-2, with 7 nucleotides matching TRBD1. V lost 5 bases, J lost 6 bases, and 6 bases stayed unmatched. Germline V gene lookup returns CDR1 SNHLY and CDR2 FYNNEI. The CDR3 is 14 residues long. CDR3 in amino acids: CASSTTGFAGELFF. Written as DNA, the CDR3 is TGTGCCAGCAGTACGACAGGGTTCGCCGGGGAGCTGTTTTTT.

CDR3 sequence reads: CASSLILRGYTF. CDR3 coding DNA: TGTGCCAGCAGTTTGATCCTGCGGGGCTACACCTTC. This chain joins TRBV12-3 or TRBV12-4 and TRBJ1-2; D is undetermined. The CDR3 has 12 residues. Trimming took off 3 bases at V and 8 bases at J, with 10 bases between the two ends.

This clone was detected only once. The chain joins TRBV19 to TRBJ2-5; 14 positions agree with TRBD2. The ends lost 5 bases at V and 2 bases at J; junction bases unmatched: 7. The CDR3 consists of 17 residues. The germline V gene has CDR1 LNHDA and CDR2 SQIVND (reference sequence). CDR3 DNA sequence: TGTGCCAGTAGTCAAGGACTAGCGGGGGGACCACAAGAGACCCAGTACTTC. It codes for CASSQGLAGGPQETQYF.

The CDR3 nucleotides read TGTGCCAGCAGCATATCGGGACAGATCTACGAGCAGTACGTC. Translation: CASSISGQIYEQYV. The V call is TRBV7-8, the J call TRBJ2-7; 7 nucleotides match TRBD1. The CDR3 is 14 amino acids. V lost 5 bases, J lost 3 bases, and 7 bases stayed unmatched. CDR1 is SGHVS, CDR2 FQNEAQ, per germline.

The rearrangement joins TRBV24-1 to TRBJ2-3, with TRBD2 as a possible D gene (6 bases). Deletions cut 4 bases from V and 4 bases from J, with 17 bases between. Germline values: CDR1 KGHDR, CDR2 SFDVKD. The CDR3 totals 16 residues. The CDR3 region has the DNA TGTGCCACCAGTGACCCGACACCGGGGGTCCCAGATACGCAGTATTTT. Its protein product is CATSDPTPGVPDTQYF.

The gene calls are TRBV28 and TRBJ2-5; 7 positions match TRBD1. Germline assignment: CDR1 MDHEN and CDR2 SYDVKM. V lost 3 bases and J lost 4; bases outside the gene matches: 8. The CDR3 is 15 amino acids. CDR3 amino acids: CASSLGTVARETQYF. CDR3 nucleotides: TGTGCCAGCAGTTTGGGGACAGTGGCTCGAGAGACCCAGTACTTC.

The V call is TRBV9, the J call TRBJ2-3; D gene uncertain. V lost 2 bases to trimming and J lost 5 bases, with 6 bases between them. This CDR3 has 12 residues. CDR1 SGDLS and CDR2 YYNGEE come from the germline V gene. For the CDR3, the DNA is TGTGCCAGCAGCGTTGTACTAGATACGCAGTATTTT. Protein sequence: CASSVVLDTQYF.

The chain carries TRBV19 and TRBJ1-2; D is uncertain. Germline V gene sequence: CDR1 LNHDA, CDR2 SQIVND (reference sequence). The CDR3 runs 15 residues. V gave up 3 bases and J gave up 5 bases, with 16 bases separating them. The CDR3 DNA sequence: TGTGCCAGTAGTATCCTGCCCCCGGCGGGTTATGGCTACACCTTC. It specifies CASSILPPAGYGYTF.

V is TRBV24-1 and J is TRBJ2-1, with TRBD2 matching 11 bases. Germline CDR1 is KGHDR and CDR2 is SFDVKD. This CDR3 is 16 amino acids long. V lost 4 bases and J lost 8; bases outside the gene matches: 9. For the CDR3, the DNA is TGTGCCACCAGTGACCCGGGACTAGCGGCGGAGGATGAGCAGTTCTTC. Its protein product is CATSDPGLAAEDEQFF.

The sample holds one count of this clone. The rearrangement links TRBV29-1 to TRBJ2-7; the match to TRBD1 covers 8 bases. CDR1 is SQVTM, CDR2 ANQGSEA, per germline. The CDR3 contains 14 residues. V shed 1 base and J 2 bases; nucleotides not matched to a gene: 4. The CDR3: CSVEGQGPTYEQYF. The CDR3 DNA follows: TGCAGCGTTGAAGGACAGGGGCCTACCTACGAGCAGTACTTC.

The V gene is TRBV6-1, the J gene TRBJ2-7, with 11 bases matching TRBD1. The CDR3 loop spans 15 amino acids. Germline V gives CDR1 MNHNS, CDR2 SASEGT. Trimming at V came to 0 bases and at J to 5 bases, leaving 3 bases not matched to a gene. This chain's CDR3 is CASSEAGTGGNEQYF. The CDR3 DNA is TGTGCCAGCAGTGAAGCCGGGACAGGGGGTAACGAGCAGTACTTC.

The rearrangement uses TRBV10-3 and TRBJ2-5; no firm D call. CDR1 is ENHRY, CDR2 SYGVKD, per germline. The length of the CDR3 is 13 residues. V was clipped by 3 bases and J by 4 bases, with 9 bases between them. This chain's CDR3 is CAISDTNTETQYF. Written as DNA, the CDR3 is TGTGCCATCAGTGATACTAACACAGAGACCCAGTACTTC.

A remark on this clone: The junction differs from germline at one of its ends, possibly a read error. The genes are TRBV7-8 and TRBJ1-1; D unresolved. Germline V gene sequence: CDR1 SGHVS, CDR2 FQNEAQ. CDR3 length: 14 amino acids. The CDR3 here is CASSLDHLGTQAFF. The CDR3 nucleotides read TGTGCCAGCAGCTTAGACCATCTGGGCACTCAAGCTTTCTTT.

The gene calls are TRBV6-5 and TRBJ1-1; D possibly corresponds to TRBD1 (5 bases). V was trimmed by 2 bases and J by 1 base, leaving 14 bases between them. This CDR3 is built from 16 residues. Germline CDR1 MNHEY, CDR2 SVGAGI. The CDR3 DNA sequence: TGTGCCAGCAGTTACGACCAGGGCCAGGGGAACACTGAAGCTTTCTTT. Its protein product is CASSYDQGQGNTEAFF.